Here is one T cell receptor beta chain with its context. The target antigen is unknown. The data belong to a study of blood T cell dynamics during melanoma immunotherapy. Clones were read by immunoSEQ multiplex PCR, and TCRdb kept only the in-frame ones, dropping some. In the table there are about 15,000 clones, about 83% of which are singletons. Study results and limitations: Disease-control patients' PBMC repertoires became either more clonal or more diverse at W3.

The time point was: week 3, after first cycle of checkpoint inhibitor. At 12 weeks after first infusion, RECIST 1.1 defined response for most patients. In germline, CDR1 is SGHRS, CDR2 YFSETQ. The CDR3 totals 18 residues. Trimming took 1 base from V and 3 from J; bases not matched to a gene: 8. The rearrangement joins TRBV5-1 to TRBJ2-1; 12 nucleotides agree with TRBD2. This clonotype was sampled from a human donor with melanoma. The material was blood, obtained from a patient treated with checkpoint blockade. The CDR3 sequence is CASSLRGLAGTNYNEQFF. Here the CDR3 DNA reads TGCGCCAGCAGCTTGCGAGGACTAGCGGGGACAAACTACAATGAGCAGTTCTTC.